These T cell receptor beta chains were read from a single sample in a study of identical twins. TCRdb ran MiXCR on the 5' RACE reads and lists one entry per CDR3 protein. The data contain approximately 670,000 distinct CDR3 sequences, 5.5% to 6.5% of them singletons. The source material was naive T cells sorted from blood. These receptors were obtained from a man younger than 30 in good health. CDR3s leave out the opening cysteine and the closing phenylalanine or tryptophan.

v_call,cdr3_aa
TRBV7-2,ASSPLSLETQY
TRBV10-3,AISESASGSLETQY
TRBV10-3,AIHDPGTGLVTGELF
TRBV7-2,ASSLVGTGVTGELF
TRBV27,ASSFRDLESSYNEQF
TRBV2,ASSERRTGEVEQF
TRBV7-2,ASSLGASGTPPVGEQY
TRBV29-1,SVRPVGEQF
TRBV12-3/TRBV12-4,ASRSLAGGIGIQYNEQF
TRBV5-8,ASSDRSRLAEAF
TRBV4-1,ASSQTFQGAETQY
TRBV29-1,SVSLAGSTDTQY
TRBV15,ATRGRYEETQY
TRBV27,ASKDPNQPQH
TRBV20-1,SASNVAGVETQY
TRBV7-2,ASSPRGASVETQY
TRBV18,ASSPRPGGVTGELF
TRBV11-2,ASSLDVPRLAGVRRELF
TRBV29-1,SVALGNTEAF
TRBV24-1,ATDSGSYNEQF
TRBV12-3/TRBV12-4,ASSLGLSPDEQF
TRBV24-1,ATSDPKTSGSTNIQY
TRBV5-1,ASSYPEGAGSSTDTQY
TRBV29-1,SVEDTGVGETQY
TRBV6-1,ASSGNPTNTGELF
TRBV28,ASSPIGSSSPLH
TRBV5-1,ASSLVPGANYNEQF
TRBV19,ASSILGAKNTEAF
TRBV4-1,ASSQPLQSSYNEQF
TRBV5-5,ASSLLLAIYNEQF
TRBV20-1,SATTSGRSSYNEQF
TRBV4-2,ASSSKRGSTDTQY
TRBV3-1,ASSQDQGLGQPQH
TRBV29-1,SVRRLLAHYGYT
TRBV12-3/TRBV12-4,ASSNTLNTQY
TRBV27,ASSLAPRLAPIYNEQF
TRBV20-1,SARSGRVYEQY
TRBV5-1,ASHSGDYLYGYT
TRBV7-3,ASSLTYDNEQF
TRBV27,ASSPGQGAPDTQY
TRBV7-3,ASSLAGTVRSTDTQY
TRBV6-4,ASSDSALNYYGYT
TRBV20-1,SAGLAGTGELF
TRBV11-2,ASSKYPDTQY
TRBV29-1,SGRDGNTIY
TRBV12-3/TRBV12-4,ASSQYSGGNSNQPQH
TRBV29-1,SVDRDSGGYT
TRBV4-1,ASSQDGEYGYT
TRBV27,ASVSGRAPHNEQF
TRBV24-1,ATSALGGQQETQY
TRBV20-1,SAREAEANYGYT
TRBV12-5,ASGSGTSGRAVYNEQF
TRBV7-2,ASSFTSGSGETQY
TRBV4-2,ASSQDQTSGGETQY
TRBV5-1,ASSLRVGQGLDQPQH
TRBV6-1,ASSRLSGSSYNEQF
TRBV7-9,ASSRSRAGGTDTQY
TRBV29-1,SVTEGLAGHNEQF
TRBV11-2,ASSLDLAGTSYNEQF